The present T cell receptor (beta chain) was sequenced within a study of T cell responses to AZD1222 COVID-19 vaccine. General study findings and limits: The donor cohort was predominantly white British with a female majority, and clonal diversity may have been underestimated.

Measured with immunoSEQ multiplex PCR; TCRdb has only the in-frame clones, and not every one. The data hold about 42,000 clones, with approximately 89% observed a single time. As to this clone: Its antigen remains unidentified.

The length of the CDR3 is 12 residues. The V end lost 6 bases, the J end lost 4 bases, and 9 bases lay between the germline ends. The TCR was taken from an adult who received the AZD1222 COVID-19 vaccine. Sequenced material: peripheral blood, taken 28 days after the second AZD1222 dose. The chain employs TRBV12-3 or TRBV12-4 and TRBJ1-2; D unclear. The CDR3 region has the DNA TGTGCCAGCAGCTGGACCTCCTATGGCTACACCTTC. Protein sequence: CASSWTSYGYTF.